This entry lists 16 T cell receptor beta chains sequenced from one sample in a study of blood T cell repertoires in COVID-19. TCRdb's copy holds only in-frame clones and misses some; the assay was immunoSEQ multiplex PCR. The repertoire holds fewer than 200,000 clones, with under 85% as singletons. The sequenced sample was peripheral blood. The receptors stem from a woman in her 70s with COVID-19, enrolled during active disease.

The rearrangement joins TRBV29-1 to TRBJ1-2; no firm D call. The CDR3 contains 13 residues. The germline V gene has CDR1 SQVTM and CDR2 ANQGSEA. Between the trimmed V and J ends, which lost 3 bases and 4 bases, there was a span of 12 bases. CDR3 bases: TGCAGCGTTGAGGTCAGCCGGGGCTATGGCTACACCTTC. It encodes CSVEVSRGYGYTF.

This chain links TRBV4-3 with TRBJ2-1; 7 nucleotides align to TRBD2. With V trimmed by 0 bases and J by 3 bases, 5 bases remained unmatched. CDR1 LGHNA and CDR2 YSLEER come from the germline V gene. CDR3 length: 16 residues. The CDR3 sequence is CASSQDRAGYYNEQFF. The CDR3 DNA follows: TGCGCCAGCAGCCAAGATCGAGCGGGGTACTACAATGAGCAGTTCTTC.

The V gene is TRBV29-1, the J gene TRBJ1-4; 10 nucleotides agree with TRBD1. The CDR3 loop spans 14 amino acids. J gave up 8 bases and V 5 bases, and 8 bases lay outside the gene matches. Germline V gives CDR1 SQVTM, CDR2 ANQGSEA. The chain's CDR3 is CSVLNRQGAEKLFF. Written as DNA, the CDR3 is TGCAGCGTTTTAAACCGACAGGGGGCAGAAAAACTGTTTTTT. The variable domain in full, with the rest retrieved from reference TRBV29-1 and TRBJ1-4, is SAVISQKPSRDICQRGTSLTIQCQVDSQVTMMFWYRQQPGQSLTLIATANQGSEATYESGFVIDKFPISRPNLTFSTLTVSNMSPEDSSIYLCSVLNRQGAEKLFFGSGTQLSVL.

The genes are TRBV3-1 (or the pseudogene TRBV3-2) and TRBJ2-1; the match to TRBD2 covers 10 bases. CDR3 length equals 18 residues. V was pared by 0 bases and J by 3 bases, with 8 bases of the junction left unmatched. Germline V gene sequence: CDR1 LGHDT, CDR2 YNNKEL (reference sequence). The CDR3: CASSQDGWLAGDYNEQFF. CDR3 coding DNA: TGTGCCAGCAGCCAAGATGGCTGGCTAGCGGGAGACTACAATGAGCAGTTCTTC.

The gene calls are TRBV18 and TRBJ1-1; 8 positions match TRBD1. V dropped 4 bases and J dropped 5; count of bases not matched to a gene: 6. Per germline, CDR1 KGHSH and CDR2 LQKENI. This CDR3 contains 14 residues. DNA for the CDR3: TGTGCCAGCTCACTCACAGGGGGGGAAACTGAAGCTTTCTTT. It encodes CASSLTGGETEAFF. Looking up the rest from reference TRBV18 and TRBJ1-1 gives the full variable domain: NAGVMQNPRHLVRRRGQEARLRCSPMKGHSHVYWYRQLPEEGLKFMVYLQKENIIDESGMPKERFSAEFPKEGPSILRIQQVVRGDSAAYFCASSLTGGETEAFFGQGTRLTVV.

The chain has TRBV18 and TRBJ2-7; a possible D gene is TRBD1 (5 bases). V was cut by 4 bases and J by 6 bases, with 10 bases left in between. The CDR3 is made up of 12 amino acids. The germline V gene encodes CDR1 KGHSH and CDR2 LQKENI. The DNA for the CDR3 is TGTGCCAGCTCACTCCCCCAGGGCGAGCAGTACTTC. Translated: CASSLPQGEQYF. Based on the CDR3 plus reference TRBV18 and TRBJ2-7, the full variable domain is NAGVMQNPRHLVRRRGQEARLRCSPMKGHSHVYWYRQLPEEGLKFMVYLQKENIIDESGMPKERFSAEFPKEGPSILRIQQVVRGDSAAYFCASSLPQGEQYFGPGTRLTVT.

This clone was counted only a few times. V and J are TRBV19 and TRBJ2-2; tentatively, D is TRBD2 (5 bases). Germline V CDR1 and CDR2: LNHDA, SQIVND (reference sequence). V gave up 3 bases and J gave up 6 bases, with 8 bases separating them. CDR3 length equals 13 residues. The CDR3 sequence: CASSIRGAGELFF. CDR3 nucleotide sequence: TGTGCCAGTAGTATCCGGGGAGCCGGGGAGCTGTTTTTT. The full variable domain, in which reference TRBV19 and TRBJ2-2 provide the parts outside the CDR3, is DGGITQSPKYLFRKEGQNVTLSCEQNLNHDAMYWYRQDPGQGLRLIYYSQIVNDFQKGDIAEGYSVSREKKESFPLTVTSAQKNPTAFYLCASSIRGAGELFFGEGSRLTVL.

J is TRBJ2-5 and V is TRBV11-3; D remains ambiguous. V lost 2 bases and J lost 1, with 2 bases in between. Germline V gene sequence: CDR1 SGHNT, CDR2 YENEEA. The CDR3 covers 12 residues. CDR3 in DNA: TGTGCCAGCAGCTTACGCCAAGAGACCCAGTACTTC. Its protein product is CASSLRQETQYF.

The rearrangement joins TRBV18 to TRBJ1-2, with 12 bases identical to TRBD1. Germline CDR1 is KGHSH and CDR2 is LQKENI. V was clipped by 1 base and J by 5 bases; unmatched bases: 11. The CDR3 contains 18 residues. The CDR3 region is CASSPLSPGQGASYGYTF. The CDR3 DNA follows: TGTGCCAGCTCACCACTCAGCCCGGGACAGGGGGCTTCTTATGGCTACACCTTC.

The CDR3, as DNA: TGTGCCAGCGTCCTGGACAGGGGTTGGTCCGAATGGCAAGAGACCCAGTACTTC. Its translation: CASVLDRGWSEWQETQYF. The chain links TRBV21-1 to TRBJ2-5; TRBD1, as called in the table, went unchecked against the DNA. TRBV21-1 is listed as a pseudogene. The CDR3 is 18 residues long.

Only one count was recorded for this clone. The gene calls are TRBV27 and TRBJ2-2, with 15 nucleotides matching TRBD2. Trimming removed 3 bases from V and 8 bases from J; junction bases left unmatched: 13. Looked up from germline, CDR1 is MNHEY and CDR2 is SMNVEV (reference sequence). CDR3 size: 19 residues. CDR3 loop: CASSFGTSGRPQGVGELFF. The CDR3 DNA is TGTGCCAGCAGTTTTGGGACTAGCGGGAGGCCCCAAGGTGTGGGGGAGCTGTTTTTT.

In its sample, this clone was seen a few times. The rearrangement links TRBV24-1 to TRBJ1-2, with D perhaps matching TRBD1 (5 bases). Germline CDR1 reads KGHDR; CDR2 reads SFDVKD. The CDR3 extends over 13 amino acids. Trimming removed 4 bases at V and 4 bases at J, with 9 bases between. The CDR3 region is CATSDPDSYGYTF. CDR3 nucleotide sequence: TGTGCCACCAGTGACCCCGACAGCTATGGCTACACCTTC.

The chain uses TRBV4-1 and TRBJ1-6; 9 bases are shared with TRBD1. Per the germline V gene, CDR1 is MGHRA and CDR2 is YSYEKL. V lost 0 bases to trimming and J lost 1 base; unmatched junction nucleotides: 4. This CDR3 spans 18 amino acids. CDR3 amino acids: CASSQDTGGASYNSPLHF. CDR3 sequence (DNA): TGCGCCAGCAGCCAAGACACAGGGGGCGCGTCCTATAATTCACCCCTCCACTTT.

This clone has just one count. The chain has TRBV14 and TRBJ2-1, with TRBD2 matching 12 bases. This CDR3 has 15 residues. Trimming cost V 4 bases and J 9 bases; bases outside gene matches: 7. CDR1 SGHDN and CDR2 FVKESK come from the germline V gene. CDR3: CASSRLTSGSIEQFF. For the CDR3, the DNA is TGTGCCAGCAGCCGCTTGACTAGCGGGAGTATTGAGCAGTTCTTC.

The rearrangement uses TRBV7-2 and TRBJ2-5; a weak D match, TRBD2 (5 bases). With 2 bases removed from V and 4 bases from J, the gap between germline ends came to 14 bases. The CDR3 sequence is 15 residues long. Per germline, CDR1 SGHTA and CDR2 FQGNSA. The CDR3 loop reads CASSLMQARGETQYF. For the CDR3, the DNA is TGTGCCAGCAGCTTAATGCAGGCTCGGGGAGAGACCCAGTACTTC.

The rearrangement uses TRBV7-8 and TRBJ2-3; a weak D match, TRBD2 (6 bases). Germline V CDR1 and CDR2: SGHVS, FQNEAQ. This CDR3 comprises 18 residues. With 5 bases removed from V and 0 bases from J, the gap between germline ends came to 21 bases. CDR3 DNA sequence: TGTGCCAGCAGCAAATTGGGGCGACCGGGACTCAGCACAGATACGCAGTATTTT. Its protein is CASSKLGRPGLSTDTQYF.